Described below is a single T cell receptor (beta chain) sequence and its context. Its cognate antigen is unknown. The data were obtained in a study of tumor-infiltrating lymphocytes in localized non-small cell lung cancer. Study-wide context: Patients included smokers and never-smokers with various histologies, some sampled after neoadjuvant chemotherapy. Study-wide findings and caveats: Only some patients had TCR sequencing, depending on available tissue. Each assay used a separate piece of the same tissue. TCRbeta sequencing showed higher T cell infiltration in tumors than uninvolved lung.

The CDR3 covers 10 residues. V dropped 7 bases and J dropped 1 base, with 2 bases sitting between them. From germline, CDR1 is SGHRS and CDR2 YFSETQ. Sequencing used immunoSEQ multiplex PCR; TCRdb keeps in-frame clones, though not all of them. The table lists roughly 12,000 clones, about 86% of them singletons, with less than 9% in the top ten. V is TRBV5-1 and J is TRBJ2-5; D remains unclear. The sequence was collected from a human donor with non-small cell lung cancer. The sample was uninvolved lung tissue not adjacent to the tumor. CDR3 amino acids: CASGQETQYF. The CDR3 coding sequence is TGCGCCAGCGGCCAAGAGACCCAGTACTTC.